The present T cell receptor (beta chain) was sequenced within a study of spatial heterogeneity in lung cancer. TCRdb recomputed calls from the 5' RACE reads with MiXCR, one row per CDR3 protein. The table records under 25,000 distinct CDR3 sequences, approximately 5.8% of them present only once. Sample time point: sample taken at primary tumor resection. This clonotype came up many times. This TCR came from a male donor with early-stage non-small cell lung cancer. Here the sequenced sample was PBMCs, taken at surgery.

The CDR3 spells CASSLYLGTVAGNTIYF. CDR3 bases: TGTGCCAGCAGCCTATACCTCGGGACAGTTGCTGGAAACACCATATATTTT. J is TRBJ1-3 and V is TRBV6-6, with 7 bases lining up with TRBD1. Germline lookup yields CDR1 MNHNY and CDR2 SVGAGI (reference sequence). This CDR3 contains 17 residues. Trimming at V came to 6 bases and at J to 2 bases, leaving 13 bases not matched to a gene.